A selection of T cell receptor beta chains follows, all from one sample in a study of cytomegalovirus exposure and HLA in healthy donors. Profiling relied on immunoSEQ multiplex PCR, and the TCRdb table lists in-frame clones only, not all of them. The profile covers about 200,000 clones, with around 77% appearing a single time and less than 3.5% taken by the ten largest. Sequencing used PBMCs. Source of these receptors: a woman in her thirties in good health and CMV-seronegative. Both conserved end residues are part of each CDR3. Each record gives: J gene, clone size, V gene, D gene, CDR3 protein, CDR3 DNA. A D gene is named only where the DNA matches it firmly. A clone size is listed for some rows: how often the clone was seen (once, few, many), or a class if it is expanded.

J gene: TRBJ1-4
clone size: .
V gene: TRBV2
D gene: .
CDR3 protein: CASSRDLAANEKLFF
CDR3 DNA: TGTGCCAGCAGTCGGGACTTAGCCGCTAATGAAAAACTGTTTTTT

J gene: TRBJ2-1
clone size: .
V gene: TRBV9
D gene: .
CDR3 protein: CASSVGGLPPFF
CDR3 DNA: TGTGCCAGCAGCGTTGGGGGACTCCCCCCGTTCTTC

J gene: TRBJ1-3
clone size: .
V gene: TRBV27
D gene: .
CDR3 protein: CASSPTLSGNTIYF
CDR3 DNA: TGTGCCAGCAGCCCGACACTCTCTGGAAACACCATATATTTT

J gene: TRBJ1-2
clone size: .
V gene: TRBV9
D gene: .
CDR3 protein: CASSGYRTTQASPNYGYTF
CDR3 DNA: TGTGCCAGCAGCGGGTACAGGACTACTCAGGCAAGCCCAAACTATGGCTACACCTTC

J gene: TRBJ2-6
clone size: once
V gene: TRBV18
D gene: .
CDR3 protein: CASSESSGANVLTF
CDR3 DNA: TGTGCCAGCTCCGAGAGCTCTGGGGCCAACGTCCTGACTTTC

J gene: TRBJ2-7
clone size: .
V gene: TRBV29-1
D gene: TRBD2
CDR3 protein: CSVGSGGLYEQYF
CDR3 DNA: TGCAGCGTTGGGTCGGGGGGTCTCTACGAGCAGTACTTC

J gene: TRBJ2-5
clone size: .
V gene: TRBV27
D gene: TRBD2
CDR3 protein: CASSFSAGDLQETQYF
CDR3 DNA: TGTGCCAGCAGTTTTTCCGCGGGAGACCTTCAAGAGACCCAGTACTTC

J gene: TRBJ1-2
clone size: few
V gene: TRBV2
D gene: .
CDR3 protein: CASSGQGTYGYTF
CDR3 DNA: TGTGCCAGCAGTGGCCAGGGGACCTATGGCTACACCTTC

J gene: TRBJ2-7
clone size: .
V gene: TRBV7-9
D gene: .
CDR3 protein: CASSPQHSSYEQYF
CDR3 DNA: TGTGCCAGCAGCCCTCAACACAGCTCCTACGAGCAGTACTTC

J gene: TRBJ1-2
clone size: .
V gene: TRBV10-3
D gene: .
CDR3 protein: CAIGVPGYGYTF
CDR3 DNA: TGTGCCATCGGTGTCCCGGGATATGGCTACACCTTC

J gene: TRBJ1-4
clone size: once
V gene: TRBV4-2
D gene: .
CDR3 protein: CASSQDAGSDRKLFF
CDR3 DNA: TGTGCCAGCAGCCAAGATGCGGGTTCTGACCGAAAACTGTTTTTT

J gene: TRBJ1-2
clone size: once
V gene: TRBV27
D gene: .
CDR3 protein: CASSPLLLTNYGYTF
CDR3 DNA: TGTGCCAGCAGTCCCCTTTTGCTAACTAACTATGGCTACACCTTC

J gene: TRBJ2-1
clone size: .
V gene: TRBV7-9
D gene: TRBD2
CDR3 protein: CASSSTALGTSGVNEQFF
CDR3 DNA: TGTGCCAGCAGCTCGACAGCACTAGGGACTAGTGGAGTTAATGAGCAGTTCTTC

J gene: TRBJ1-6
clone size: .
V gene: TRBV4-2
D gene: TRBD1
CDR3 protein: CATAGTGSRTHNSPLHF
CDR3 DNA: TGTGCCACGGCCGGGACAGGGAGCAGAACCCATAATTCACCCCTCCACTTT

J gene: TRBJ2-7
clone size: .
V gene: TRBV30
D gene: TRBD1
CDR3 protein: CAWRMTGSYHEQYF
CDR3 DNA: TGTGCCTGGAGGATGACAGGGTCTTACCACGAGCAGTACTTC

J gene: TRBJ2-5
clone size: .
V gene: TRBV6-4
D gene: TRBD2
CDR3 protein: CASNRTSDQETQYF
CDR3 DNA: TGTGCCAGCAACCGGACTAGCGATCAAGAGACCCAGTACTTC